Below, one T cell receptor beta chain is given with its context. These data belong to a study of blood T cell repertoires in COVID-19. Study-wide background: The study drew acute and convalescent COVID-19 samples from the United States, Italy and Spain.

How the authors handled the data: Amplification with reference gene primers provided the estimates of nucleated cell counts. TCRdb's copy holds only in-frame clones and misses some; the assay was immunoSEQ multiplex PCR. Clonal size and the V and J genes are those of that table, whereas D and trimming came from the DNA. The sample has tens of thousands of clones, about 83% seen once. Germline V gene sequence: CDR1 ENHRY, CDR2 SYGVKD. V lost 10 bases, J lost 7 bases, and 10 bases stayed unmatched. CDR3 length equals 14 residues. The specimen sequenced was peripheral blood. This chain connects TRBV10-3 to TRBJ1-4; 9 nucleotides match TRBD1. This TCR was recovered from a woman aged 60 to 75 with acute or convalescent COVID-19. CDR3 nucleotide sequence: TGTGCCACTTATGCCGGGACAGGGTTTGAAAAACTGTTTTTT. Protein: CATYAGTGFEKLFF.